This record looks at one T cell receptor beta chain sequence and its context. Its cognate antigen has yet to be identified. One base away there is no much larger clone; base qualities are not given. The germline V gene provides CDR1 LGHNA and CDR2 YSLEER. Counted from cysteine to phenylalanine, this CDR3 has 15 amino acids. The kept DNA is CDR3 alone, 45 bases in frame from the first base. Cut back by 1 base and 2 bases, the V and J ends lie 9 bases apart. The data derive from a study of response to subunit inactivated influenza vaccine (dated by TCRdb to the late 2010s). Some background on the complete study: Deep quantitative profiling of the T cell receptor repertoire was used in the study to follow responses to a trivalent subunit inactivated influenza vaccine. Results and caveats for the whole study, not just this receptor: According to the authors, only a limited number of new T cells may be recruited by each seasonal influenza vaccination.

Receptor amplification or capture employed RT-PCR. Sequencing instrument: Illumina HiSeq 2500. Using fastp trimming at Q25 and MiXCR clonotype assembly, TCRdb reanalyzed the public sequencing data and kept in-frame beta chains. Under each unique CDR3 protein, matching rows form one entry showing the most common genes and DNA. This sample holds 300,000 to 350,000 distinct CDR3 sequences; 21% were observed only once. The top ten clones comprise about 9.4% of the sample. Here the chain combines TRBV4-3 and TRBJ2-1; D gene: possibly TRBD1, on 5 matching bases. The source is a man in his fifties or sixties who received an inactivated influenza vaccine. Donor details come from another sample of the same person, matched by shared clones. The sample in question was PBMCs from blood, obtained about 19 months after vaccination. The DNA sequence follows: TGCGCCAGCAGCCAAGTGGGGCTAACCTACAATGAGCAGTTCTTC. The translation is CASSQVGLTYNEQFF.